The subject of this entry is one TCR beta chain. An approximately 200 ng quantity of DNA, tens of thousands of T cell genomes, went into the sorted-subset replicate PCRs. Here immunoSEQ multiplex PCR was the method, and the copy in TCRdb shows in-frame clones only, minus some. The sample yields roughly 500,000 clones, 95% to 97% seen once. The data stem from a study of shared clonotypes between healthy human individuals. The CDR3 runs 16 residues. The V end was cut by 1 base, the J end by 6 bases, with 18 bases between. Per germline, CDR1 KGHSH and CDR2 LQKENI. The specimen was naive CD4+ T cells sorted from blood. Subset given: CD45RA+ positively selected. The source is a woman aged 25 to 39 in good health. V and J are TRBV18 and TRBJ1-1; no definite D call. In DNA, the CDR3 is TGTGCCAGCTCACCACTTATTGGTAGGGATAAGCCTGAAGCTTTCTTT. This codes for CASSPLIGRDKPEAFF.